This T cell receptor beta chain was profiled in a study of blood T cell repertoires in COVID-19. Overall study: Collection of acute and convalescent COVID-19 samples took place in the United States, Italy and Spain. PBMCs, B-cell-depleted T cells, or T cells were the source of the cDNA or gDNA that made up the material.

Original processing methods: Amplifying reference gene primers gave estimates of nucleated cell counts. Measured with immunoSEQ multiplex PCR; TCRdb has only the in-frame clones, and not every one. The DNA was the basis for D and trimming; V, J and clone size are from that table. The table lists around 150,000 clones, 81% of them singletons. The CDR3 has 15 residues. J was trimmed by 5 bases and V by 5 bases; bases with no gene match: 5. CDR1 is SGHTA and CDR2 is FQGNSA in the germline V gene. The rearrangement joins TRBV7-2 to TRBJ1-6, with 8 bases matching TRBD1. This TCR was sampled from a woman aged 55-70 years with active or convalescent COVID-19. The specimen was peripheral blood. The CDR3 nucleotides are TGTGCCAGCAGCAGCCAGGGGGCAAATAATTCACCCCTCCACTTT. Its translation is CASSSQGANNSPLHF.